This TCR beta chain emerged from a study of blood T cells in healthy people across ages. General study points: TCR beta diversity tracked closely with naive T cell percentage.

CDR3 length: 14 amino acids. Germline CDR1 is DFQATT and CDR2 is SNEGSKA (reference sequence). The authors ran a second PCR of roughly 6 to 12 cycles using a sample-barcoded 5' primer and a J-beta primer mix. Each single sample gave us at least 3 million CDR3-containing paired-end reads. Via MiXCR, TCRdb re-called the 5' RACE reads, giving one row per CDR3 protein. The sample consists of about 570,000 distinct CDR3 sequences, 25% to 30% of them appearing once. This clonotype was counted only a few times. Its specificity is unknown. The sample was blood. The gene calls are TRBV20-1 and TRBJ2-5; 14 nucleotides line up with TRBD2. The closer fit of TRBJ2-7 to the DNA end suggests the J call may be wrong. The receptor's source is a woman aged 70-85 years in good health. The CDR3 protein is CSARLAGGPYEQYF. Here the CDR3 DNA reads TGCAGTGCTCGACTAGCGGGGGGGCCCTACGAGCAGTACTTC.